Listed below are T cell receptor beta chains from one sample, sequenced in a study of T cell responses to AZD1222 COVID-19 vaccine. TCRdb's table, derived via immunoSEQ multiplex PCR, lists solely in-frame clones and lacks some. The sample has approximately 98,000 clones, roughly 87% seen once. The source material was peripheral blood, sampled on day 0 of MenACWY control vaccination. Receptors were obtained from an adult in good health. Each CDR3 is given with its conserved first and last residue. D genes are given only for firm matches. Only some rows state a clone size, as once, few, many or a class for expanded clones.

clone_size	d_call	v_call	j_call	cdr3_nt	cdr3_aa
.	.	TRBV4-2	TRBJ1-1	TGTGCCAGCAGCCAGGGGAACACTGAAGCTTTCTTT	CASSQGNTEAFF
.	.	TRBV6-5	TRBJ1-1	TGTGCCAGCACCGGGACAAACACTGAAGCTTTCTTT	CASTGTNTEAFF
.	.	TRBV6-6	TRBJ2-7	TGTGCCAGCAGCCACCCCTACGAGCAGTACTTC	CASSHPYEQYF
.	.	TRBV6-1	TRBJ1-5	TGTGCCAGCACCCTTAGCAATCAGCCCCAGCATTTT	CASTLSNQPQHF
.	.	TRBV19	TRBJ1-6	TGTGCCAGTAAATTCTCCAATAATTCACCCCTCCACTTT	CASKFSNNSPLHF
.	TRBD1	TRBV7-8	TRBJ2-7	TGTGCCAGCAGCCGGGACAGGGAGTACTACGAGCAGTACTTC	CASSRDREYYEQYF
once	TRBD1	TRBV15	TRBJ1-2	TGTGCCACCAGCTCAGGGGGAAATGGCTACACCTTC	CATSSGGNGYTF
once	TRBD1	TRBV29-1	TRBJ2-7	TGCAGCGTGGTCGGACAGGGTGCAAACGAGCAGTACTTC	CSVVGQGANEQYF
.	.	TRBV5-6	TRBJ1-1	TGTGCCAGCAGCCGTGAGTTAAATGGGTTAATGAACACTGAAGCTTTCTTT	CASSRELNGLMNTEAFF
.	.	TRBV7-3	TRBJ1-1	TGTGCCAGCAGCGCACAGGGGAACACTGAAGCTTTCTTT	CASSAQGNTEAFF
once	.	TRBV7-8	TRBJ1-2	TGTGCCAGCAGCGGATCAGGGGTGGCTGTTAGCTACACCTTC	CASSGSGVAVSYTF
.	.	TRBV5-6	TRBJ1-1	TGTGCCAGCAGCTTGGAAGGTACCCGAGCTTTCTTT	CASSLEGTRAFF
.	.	TRBV12-3/TRBV12-4	TRBJ2-2	TGTGCCAGCACGCCCGGGAACACCGGGGAGCTGTTTTTT	CASTPGNTGELFF
.	.	TRBV5-5	TRBJ1-2	TGTGCCAGCAGCTTGGCCTTAGTTAGCTATGGCTACACCTTC	CASSLALVSYGYTF
.	.	TRBV4-1	TRBJ2-1	TGCGCCAGCAGCCCCCTTCCAGGGGGGAACAATGAGCAGTTCTTC	CASSPLPGGNNEQFF
.	.	TRBV6-2/TRBV6-3	TRBJ2-5	TGTGCCAGCAGTTACGGGGCTGGGGCAACCCAGTACTTC	CASSYGAGATQYF
.	.	TRBV6-5	TRBJ1-2	TGTGCCAGCAGTTACTCTGGCGGGGAATTCTATGGCTACACCTTC	CASSYSGGEFYGYTF
few	.	TRBV12-3/TRBV12-4	TRBJ1-2	TGTGCCAGCAGTTTCGAGGGTCTCTATGGCTACACCTTC	CASSFEGLYGYTF